Shown below are 31 T cell receptor beta chains from a single sample sequenced in a study of control samples from healthy donors and cancer patients. Some clones are missing from TCRdb's copy, which holds only in-frame ones; the method was immunoSEQ multiplex PCR. The sample includes 110,000 to 150,000 clones, about 90% of them seen just once. The sequencing sample was made of blood. These receptors originate from a man younger than 30 in good health.

The chain recombines TRBV4-1 with TRBJ1-4; 9 bases align to TRBD1. J was trimmed by 6 bases and V by 5 bases; bases with no gene match: 13. CDR3 length equals 17 residues. Germline values: CDR1 MGHRA, CDR2 YSYEKL. The CDR3 loop reads CASSALRTGGAYEKLFF. The CDR3 bases are TGCGCCAGCAGCGCGCTTCGAACAGGGGGCGCGTATGAAAAACTGTTTTTT.

The rearrangement joins TRBV19 to TRBJ2-7; 9 positions match TRBD1. CDR1 is LNHDA, CDR2 SQIVND, per germline (reference sequence). V lost 5 bases and J lost 12; bases outside the gene matches: 11. CDR3 length: 13 residues. CDR3 loop: CASSSSTGGDRYF. As DNA, the CDR3 is TGTGCCAGTAGTTCGTCGACAGGGGGGGACAGGTACTTC.

The V and J genes are TRBV19 and TRBJ2-3; maybe TRBD2 (7 bases). From germline, CDR1 is LNHDA and CDR2 SQIVND (reference sequence). Deletions cut 4 bases from V and 0 bases from J, with 17 bases between. This CDR3 contains 17 residues. The CDR3 DNA sequence: TGTGCCAGTAGTAGGGGTTCGTCGGGGGGCAGCACAGATACGCAGTATTTT. This gives the protein CASSRGSSGGSTDTQYF.

The chain has TRBV5-3 and TRBJ2-1, with 8 positions matching TRBD2. TRBV5-3 is marked as an open reading frame, function uncertain. The CDR3 has 15 residues. Unmatched junction bases numbered 0, after V lost 1 base and J lost 0 bases. CDR3: CARSLSGGSYNEQFF. CDR3 coding DNA: TGTGCCAGAAGCTTGAGCGGGGGCTCCTACAATGAGCAGTTCTTC.

The V and J genes are TRBV4-3 and TRBJ2-7, with 10 bases that match TRBD1. The CDR3 covers 14 residues. The junction had 6 bases not matched to a gene; V was cut back by 4 bases and J by 6 bases. Per germline, CDR1 LGHNA and CDR2 YSLEER. The DNA of the CDR3 is TGCGCCAGCAGCCTCGGGACAGGGGATACCGAGCAGTACTTC. Amino acids: CASSLGTGDTEQYF.

The rearrangement joins TRBV9 to TRBJ2-1; D possibly matches TRBD1 or TRBD2 (7 bases each). The germline V and J ends were trimmed by 4 bases and 6 bases, with 20 bases remaining between them. Germline-derived CDR1 and CDR2 are SGDLS and YYNGEE. The CDR3 spans 16 residues. This chain's CDR3 is CASSPRGGDSSNEQFF. In nucleotides, the CDR3 is TGTGCCAGCAGCCCGAGGGGGGGGGACAGTTCCAATGAGCAGTTCTTC.

The rearrangement uses TRBV12-3 or TRBV12-4 and TRBJ1-1; a possible D gene is TRBD1 (6 bases). Trimming took off 4 bases at V and 11 bases at J, with 14 bases between the two ends. CDR3 length: 12 residues. The CDR3 DNA follows: TGTGCCAGCAGTTCTTTTGGCAGGGGTGCTTTCTTT. It yields the protein CASSSFGRGAFF.

J is TRBJ2-3 and V is TRBV7-2; D is ambiguous. Germline V gene lookup returns CDR1 SGHTA and CDR2 FQGNSA. The V and J ends lost 1 base and 5 bases respectively, with 10 bases between them. The CDR3 consists of 14 residues. The CDR3: CASSLGALRDTQYF. The CDR3 DNA reads as TGTGCCAGCAGCTTAGGGGCGCTCAGAGATACGCAGTATTTT.

This chain connects TRBV7-9 to TRBJ1-1, with TRBD1 identical over 7 bases. The CDR3 sequence is 18 residues long. With V trimmed by 2 bases and J by 4 bases, 16 bases remained unmatched. In germline, CDR1 is SEHNR, CDR2 FQNEAQ (reference sequence). This CDR3 is CASSLSYRGRVVTTEAFF. In DNA, the CDR3 is TGTGCCAGCAGCTTATCTTATAGGGGGCGAGTTGTGACCACTGAAGCTTTCTTT.

The V call is TRBV4-1, the J call TRBJ2-3; 11 bases fit TRBD2. The V segment lost 1 base and the J segment 2 bases; nucleotides outside the gene matches: 8. The CDR3 consists of 18 residues. Germline CDR1 is MGHRA and CDR2 is YSYEKL. The CDR3 loop is CASSQVVGTSGYTDTQYF. The CDR3 DNA reads TGCGCCAGCAGCCAAGTCGTCGGGACTAGCGGCTACACAGATACGCAGTATTTT.

The V and J genes are TRBV7-9 and TRBJ2-3; 7 bases are a match to TRBD1. The CDR3 has 19 residues. With V trimmed by 4 bases and J by 1 base, 17 bases remained unmatched. Germline V gives CDR1 SEHNR, CDR2 FQNEAQ (reference sequence). The CDR3, as DNA: TGTGCCAGCAGCTCAAATCTGCCACGACAGGGATCGGGCACAGATACGCAGTATTTT. Translating it yields CASSSNLPRQGSGTDTQYF.

The CDR3 DNA sequence: TGCAGCGTTGGTGGACTAGCGATGGAGACCCAGTACTTC. It is translated as CSVGGLAMETQYF. V gene TRBV29-1 combines with J gene TRBJ2-5; TRBD2 matches at 9 bases. CDR1 SQVTM and CDR2 ANQGSEA come from the germline V gene. V shed 4 bases and J 5 bases; nucleotides not matched to a gene: 5. There are 13 residues in the CDR3.

CDR3 sequence reads: CASSEGNTGLNEKLFF. The CDR3 region has the DNA TGTGCCAGCAGTGAAGGAAATACAGGGTTAAATGAAAAACTGTTTTTT. V usage is TRBV2 and J usage is TRBJ1-4; the D gene is possibly TRBD1 (6 bases). Germline-derived CDR1 and CDR2 are SNHLY and FYNNEI. The CDR3 runs to 16 residues. Trimming pared 1 base from V and 5 bases from J, leaving 14 bases between.

This clone was observed many times. The chain is built from TRBV7-2 and TRBJ1-1; D call uncertain. The CDR3 length is 14 residues. Germline loops: CDR1 SGHTA, CDR2 FQGNSA. V was shortened by 2 bases and J by 4 bases, with 11 bases between the two germline ends. The chain's CDR3 is CASSLRRVRTEAFF. The CDR3 DNA reads TGTGCCAGCAGCTTACGGAGGGTACGCACTGAAGCTTTCTTT.

The V and J genes are TRBV6-5 and TRBJ1-5; D possibly corresponds to TRBD1 (6 bases). The CDR3 is 13 amino acids. Germline V gene data show CDR1 as MNHEY and CDR2 as SVGAGI. The V gene lost 8 bases and the J gene lost 5 bases, with 13 bases spanning the gap. This chain's CDR3 is CASEPGQYQPQHF. CDR3 sequence (DNA): TGTGCCAGCGAACCAGGACAGTATCAGCCCCAGCATTTT.

Regarding this clone: Relative to the germline gene, one junction end is altered; a read error may explain this. The rearrangement uses TRBV6-1 and TRBJ1-2; D possibly corresponds to TRBD1 (5 bases). The CDR3 covers 13 residues. Per germline, CDR1 MNHNS and CDR2 SASEGT. CDR3 bases: TGTGCCAGCAGAGAAGGACAAAGCTATGGCTACACCTTC. Encoded protein: CASREGQSYGYTF.

The V gene is TRBV12-5, the J gene TRBJ1-5, with D possibly being TRBD1 (5 bases). The germline CDR1 and CDR2 sequences are LGHNT and FRNRAP. The CDR3 totals 14 residues. V dropped 6 bases and J dropped 9 bases, with 18 bases sitting between them. CDR3 loop: CASGGDGVLLPQHF. DNA for the CDR3: TGTGCTAGTGGGGGGGACGGAGTCCTTCTGCCCCAGCATTTT.

The rearrangement links TRBV3-1 (or the pseudogene TRBV3-2) to TRBJ1-1; no definite D call. There are 14 residues in the CDR3. Trimming stripped 1 base from V and 8 bases from J, with 14 bases between. Per the germline V gene, CDR1 is LGHDT and CDR2 is YNNKEL (reference sequence). CDR3 bases: TGTGCCAGCAGCCAAGCCAGCGGGTCAGGCGAAGCTTTCTTT. Translation gives CASSQASGSGEAFF.

The chain has TRBV10-3 and TRBJ2-1; 7 nucleotides align to TRBD1. The V gene end was trimmed by 7 bases and the J gene end by 3 bases; junction bases not matched to a gene: 6. The germline gives CDR1 ENHRY, CDR2 SYGVKD. CDR3 length equals 14 residues. Here the CDR3 DNA reads TGTGCCATCAACCGAGGGGGCGACTACAATGAGCAGTTCTTC. It encodes CAINRGGDYNEQFF.

V usage is TRBV12-3 or TRBV12-4 and J usage is TRBJ1-2; 7 bases agree with TRBD1. V lost 5 bases, J lost 6 bases, and 3 bases stayed unmatched. This CDR3 is built from 12 residues. CDR3 nucleotide sequence: TGTGCCAGCAGTCACAGGGGTGATGGCTACACCTTC. Encoded protein: CASSHRGDGYTF.

This CDR3 is CATSRDLGLSTDTQYF. CDR3 coding DNA: TGTGCCACCAGCAGAGATCTCGGACTGAGCACAGATACGCAGTATTTT. The chain combines TRBV15 with TRBJ2-3; a possible D gene is TRBD2 (5 bases). Trimming stripped 0 bases from V and 0 bases from J, with 10 bases between. This CDR3 region has 16 residues. Germline V gives CDR1 LNHNV, CDR2 YYDKDF (reference sequence).

As DNA, the CDR3 is TGTGCCAGCAGCTTCGGGGAAACCCTAGAAAAACTGTTTTTT. This gives the protein CASSFGETLEKLFF. The rearrangement uses TRBV7-9 and TRBJ1-4; D is unresolved. Trimming left V 3 bases short and J 8 bases short, with 13 bases between. CDR3 size: 14 residues. Germline CDR1 and CDR2: SEHNR and FQNEAQ (reference sequence).

The chain is built from TRBV6-4 and TRBJ1-1, with D uncertain. The CDR3 runs to 13 residues. Germline lookup yields CDR1 MRHNA and CDR2 SNTAGT. V lost 0 bases, J lost 0 bases, and 2 bases lay in between. The CDR3 DNA reads as TGTGCCAGCAGTGACTCTTTGAACACTGAAGCTTTCTTT. This sequence encodes CASSDSLNTEAFF.

Only one count was recorded for this clone. The chain is built from TRBV5-1 and TRBJ1-4; TRBD1 is a possible D gene (5 bases). The CDR3 sequence is 13 residues long. With 5 bases removed from V and 4 bases from J, the gap between germline ends came to 9 bases. Germline assignment: CDR1 SGHRS and CDR2 YFSETQ. CDR3 nucleotide sequence: TGCGCCAGCAGAAGGGGCAGTAATGAAAAACTGTTTTTT. Translation: CASRRGSNEKLFF.

The rearrangement uses TRBV27 and TRBJ1-4, with D maybe TRBD1 (5 bases). The germline gives CDR1 MNHEY, CDR2 SMNVEV (reference sequence). Deletions cut 8 bases from V and 3 bases from J, with 7 bases between. The CDR3 is 12 residues long. Written as DNA, the CDR3 is TGTGCCAGCGGGGGGTCTAATGAAAAACTGTTTTTT. It codes for CASGGSNEKLFF. The full variable domain, rest sourced from reference TRBV27 and TRBJ1-4, is EAQVTQNPRYLITVTGKKLTVTCSQNMNHEYMSWYRQDPGLGLRQIYYSMNVEVTDKGDVPEGYKVSRKEKRNFPLILESPSPNQTSLYFCASGGSNEKLFFGSGTQLSVL.

This chain uses TRBV6-5 with TRBJ2-3, with D perhaps being TRBD1 or TRBD2 (5 bases each). The CDR3 loop spans 14 amino acids. V was cut by 6 bases and J by 0 bases, with 10 bases left in between. Germline CDR1 is MNHEY and CDR2 is SVGAGI. The CDR3 spells CASRQWDSTDTQYF. In nucleotides, the CDR3 is TGTGCCAGCAGACAATGGGACAGCACAGATACGCAGTATTTT.

This rearrangement joins TRBV18 to TRBJ1-1; no firm D call. CDR3 length: 14 amino acids. The germline CDR1 and CDR2 sequences are KGHSH and LQKENI. Trimming left V 2 bases short and J 1 base short, with 8 bases between. The CDR3: CASSPVDRNTEAFF. DNA of the CDR3: TGTGCCAGCTCACCAGTGGATCGGAACACTGAAGCTTTCTTT.

This clone was found once. The CDR3 sequence: CASSHVTSGGADTQYF. In DNA form, the CDR3 reads TGCGCCAGCAGCCATGTCACTAGCGGGGGAGCAGATACGCAGTATTTT. The rearrangement uses TRBV4-1 and TRBJ2-3; TRBD2 matches at 11 bases. The CDR3 has 16 residues. Germline CDR1 and CDR2: MGHRA and YSYEKL. The V and J ends lost 3 bases and 4 bases, in that order; junction bases with no gene match: 6.

The chain combines TRBV4-2 with TRBJ2-1; D may be TRBD1 (7 bases). The ends were cut back, 0 bases at V and 7 bases at J, with 16 bases in the middle. The germline V gene encodes CDR1 LGHNA and CDR2 YNFKEQ. The CDR3 is 16 amino acids. Here the CDR3 DNA reads TGTGCCAGCAGCCAAGAGCAGGGGGGCGTTAGAAATGAGCAGTTCTTC. This gives the protein CASSQEQGGVRNEQFF.

This clone has a handful of counts. V is TRBV7-2 and J is TRBJ2-2, with 9 positions matching TRBD1. The CDR3 is 15 amino acids. CDR1 is SGHTA, CDR2 FQGNSA, per germline. Germline trimming cut 5 bases from V and 1 base from J; bases unmatched to any gene: 2. The CDR3 is CASSKGQGNTGELFF. For the CDR3, the DNA is TGTGCCAGCAGCAAGGGACAGGGGAACACCGGGGAGCTGTTTTTT.

The chain employs TRBV27 and TRBJ1-2, with TRBD1 matching over 7 bases. This CDR3 is 18 amino acids long. Germline CDR1 reads MNHEY; CDR2 reads SMNVEV (reference sequence). The V and J ends lost 4 bases and 4 bases, in that order; junction bases with no gene match: 18. CDR3 sequence reads: CASSSWAFGQAPIYGYTF. The CDR3 DNA follows: TGTGCCAGCAGTTCCTGGGCTTTCGGACAGGCCCCTATCTATGGCTACACCTTC.